These T cell receptor beta chains were read from a single sample in a study of blood T cell repertoires in COVID-19. TCRdb's table, derived via immunoSEQ multiplex PCR, lists solely in-frame clones and lacks some. Of over 250,000 clones in the sample, roughly 91% are singletons; the top ten hold roughly 1.9%. The sequencing sample was made of PBMCs or T cells enriched from blood (not recorded which). These receptors originate from a woman in her fifties or sixties who had recovered from COVID-19. Both conserved end residues are part of each CDR3. The D gene is left open where the match is weak. Not every row has a clone size; where given, it reads once, few, many or a size class.

cdr3_aa cdr3_nt d_call clone_size j_call v_call
CSVGAGSYEQYF TGCAGCGTTGGGGCTGGCTCCTACGAGCAGTACTTC - - TRBJ2-7 TRBV29-1
CASPDSRGEKLFF TGCGCCAGCCCGGACAGCCGGGGTGAAAAACTGTTTTTT - - TRBJ1-4 TRBV5-1
CASSSLARFYSGANVLTF TGTGCCAGCAGCTCACTAGCGCGGTTCTACTCTGGGGCCAACGTCCTGACTTTC TRBD2 - TRBJ2-6 TRBV28
CASSPAGGAGGNAAQYF TGCGCCAGCAGCCCCGCGGGGGGCGCGGGGGGAAATGCAGCCCAGTACTTC TRBD2 - TRBJ2-5 TRBV5-1
CASSRTDNYGYTF TGTGCCAGCAGCCGGACAGATAACTATGGCTACACCTTC - - TRBJ1-2 TRBV16
CASSPGTTHTYEQYF TGTGCCAGCTCACCCGGGACAACCCACACCTACGAGCAGTACTTC - - TRBJ2-7 TRBV18
CASSQRLAGSYNEQFF TGTGCCAGCAGCCAAAGACTAGCGGGGTCCTACAATGAGCAGTTCTTC TRBD2 - TRBJ2-1 TRBV5-8
CASSEIAGASGELFF TGTGCCAGCAGTGAAATAGCGGGGGCCTCAGGGGAGCTGTTTTTT TRBD2 - TRBJ2-2 TRBV6-1
CASSLQVENTEAFF TGCGCCAGCAGCTTGCAGGTAGAAAACACTGAAGCTTTCTTT - - TRBJ1-1 TRBV5-1
CAWTGGAYGYTF TGTGCCTGGACAGGGGGCGCGTATGGCTACACCTTC TRBD1 - TRBJ1-2 TRBV30
CASSRGSTEAFF TGTGCCAGCAGCAGAGGGTCCACTGAAGCTTTCTTT - - TRBJ1-1 TRBV7-9
CASSLGRGFEKLFF TGTGCCAGCAGCTTGGGTAGGGGCTTTGAAAAACTGTTTTTT - - TRBJ1-4 TRBV5-6
CASSGLAGGPTTGELFF TGTGCCAGTTCGGGACTAGCGGGGGGGCCTACCACCGGGGAGCTGTTTTTT TRBD2 - TRBJ2-2 TRBV10-3
CSASRTYEQYF TGCAGTGCTTCGCGGACCTACGAGCAGTACTTC - - TRBJ2-7 TRBV20-1
CASSLYGYTF TGTGCCAGCAGCCTCTATGGCTACACCTTC - - TRBJ1-2 TRBV5-8
CATARGGSTDTQYF TGTGCCACCGCCCGGGGAGGGAGCACAGATACGCAGTATTTT TRBD2 - TRBJ2-3 TRBV24-1
CASSHEGRFNQPQHF TGTGCCAGCAGTCATGAAGGGAGGTTCAATCAGCCCCAGCATTTT - few TRBJ1-5 TRBV27
CASSPPSGQTGGVYEQYF TGTGCCAGCTCACCACCGTCGGGCCAAACAGGGGGCGTTTACGAGCAGTACTTC TRBD1 - TRBJ2-7 TRBV18
CASSIQNNEQFF TGTGCCAGTAGTATACAGAACAATGAGCAGTTCTTC - - TRBJ2-1 TRBV19
CASKTGLISTDTQYF TGTGCCAGTAAAACGGGACTTATTAGCACAGATACGCAGTATTTT - - TRBJ2-3 TRBV19
CASSFSRQDDYNEQFF TGCGCCAGCAGCTTCAGCCGACAGGACGATTACAATGAGCAGTTCTTC - - TRBJ2-1 TRBV5-1
CASSQRTGGNTEAFF TGTGCCAGCAGCCAAAGGACAGGGGGAAACACTGAAGCTTTCTTT TRBD1 - TRBJ1-1 TRBV3-1/TRBV3-2
CASSDQGQGQPQHF TGTGCCAGCAGTGATCAGGGACAGGGTCAGCCCCAGCATTTT TRBD1 - TRBJ1-5 TRBV2
CATSSRAYGYTF TGTGCCACCAGCTCGCGAGCCTATGGCTACACCTTC - - TRBJ1-2 TRBV15
CASSSTGVEDTQYF TGCGCCAGCAGCTCTACGGGAGTGGAAGATACGCAGTATTTT - once TRBJ2-3 TRBV5-1
CASSYWANSPLHF TGCGCCAGCAGCTATTGGGCCAATTCACCCCTCCACTTT - - TRBJ1-6 TRBV5-1
CASSKGKGASRNTEAFF TGTGCCAGCAGCAAAGGTAAGGGGGCGAGTAGGAACACTGAAGCTTTCTTT - - TRBJ1-1 TRBV21-1
CASSAPNYNRYEQYF TGTGCCAGCAGCGCCCCTAACTACAACCGGTACGAGCAGTACTTC - once TRBJ2-7 TRBV11-2
CASSGGESSYNEQFF TGTGCCAGCAGCGGGGGGGAGAGCTCCTACAATGAGCAGTTCTTC - - TRBJ2-1 TRBV9
CASSLRQADTQYF TGTGCCAGCAGCCTGAGACAGGCAGATACGCAGTATTTT - - TRBJ2-3 TRBV7-2
CASSYRTGANYGYTF TGTGCCAGCAGCTACCGCACAGGGGCGAACTATGGCTACACCTTC TRBD1 - TRBJ1-2 TRBV4-2
CASSLAPVNTEAFF TGTGCCAGCAGCTTAGCGCCAGTAAACACTGAAGCTTTCTTT - - TRBJ1-1 TRBV7-9
CASSLELSGMNTEAFF TGCGCCAGCAGCTTGGAGCTTTCAGGGATGAACACTGAAGCTTTCTTT - - TRBJ1-1 TRBV5-1
CASSPPGTGFEQFF TGTGCCAGCTCACCCCCCGGGACAGGGTTCGAGCAGTTCTTC TRBD1 - TRBJ2-1 TRBV18
CASSPSGGASEQFF TGTGCCAGCAGCCCGAGCGGGGGGGCAAGTGAGCAGTTCTTC TRBD2 - TRBJ2-1 TRBV9
CASSWEVEQPQHF TGTGCCAGCAGTTGGGAGGTTGAGCAGCCCCAGCATTTT - - TRBJ1-5 TRBV7-2
CATSRDRFREGGYTF TGTGCCACCAGCAGAGATCGATTCAGGGAAGGAGGCTACACCTTC - - TRBJ1-2 TRBV15
CASSLSGPGGTQYF TGTGCCAGCAGTTTATCCGGTCCGGGGGGGACGCAGTATTTT TRBD2 - TRBJ2-3 TRBV27
CASSPDGNQPQHF TGTGCCAGCAGCCCCGACGGGAATCAGCCCCAGCATTTT - - TRBJ1-5 TRBV5-5
CASSLRDRLYPYEQYF TGTGCCAGCAGCTTAAGGGACAGGTTATACCCCTACGAGCAGTACTTC TRBD1 few TRBJ2-7 TRBV7-2
CASSQETGRPGYGYTF TGTGCCAGCAGCCAAGAGACAGGGCGCCCGGGATATGGCTACACCTTC TRBD1 - TRBJ1-2 TRBV14
CASAGAGRNQPQHF TGTGCCAGTGCTGGGGCAGGAAGAAATCAGCCCCAGCATTTT - - TRBJ1-5 TRBV19